The TCR beta chain under discussion was sequenced for a study of cytomegalovirus exposure and HLA in healthy donors. Findings of the study overall: It was likely that a cluster of highly shared sequence variants was a sequencing artifact. In a later analysis, HLA-associated beta chains showed higher expansion and lower generation probabilities than comparable chains.

With regard to this clone: Its specificity is not known.

The PCR employed 60 Vbeta primers together with 13 Jbeta primers. Method: immunoSEQ multiplex PCR; TCRdb's copy keeps in-frame clones and lacks some. The table has 130,000 to 150,000 clones, over 60% seen once. V lost 2 bases, J lost 6 bases, and 13 bases lay in between. CDR3 size: 14 residues. Germline V lookup: CDR1 MNHNY, CDR2 SVGAGI (reference sequence). The sequence was obtained from a woman aged 40 to 49 in good health and CMV-seronegative. The gene calls are TRBV6-6 and TRBJ2-5; D might be TRBD2 (6 bases). The sequenced material came from PBMCs. In nucleotides, the CDR3 is TGTGCCAGCAGTTACCTAGGGGCGGGAAAGACCCAGTACTTC. It codes for CASSYLGAGKTQYF.